This is a list of T cell receptor beta chains from one sample in a study of graft-versus-host responses after intestinal transplantation. Profiling relied on immunoSEQ multiplex PCR, and the TCRdb table lists in-frame clones only, not all of them. The table lists approximately 50,000 clones, 65% to 85% of them singletons. Their target antigens are unknown. Here the sequenced sample was unstimulated CD4+ T cells sorted from spleen or lymph node cells, taken before transplant. The receptor set was obtained from a human donor who was the organ donor for an intestinal transplant. The CDR3 runs from the conserved cysteine through the conserved F or W. Each record gives: clone size, J gene, V gene, D gene, CDR3 protein, CDR3 DNA. The D gene is left open where the match is weak. Only part of the rows carry a size: once, few, many, or a class if the clone is expanded.

abundance: NA
j_gene: TRBJ1-1
v_gene: TRBV5-5
d_gene: NA
CDR3aa: CASSQQGVMNTEAFF
CDR3nt: TGTGCCAGCAGCCAGCAAGGAGTCATGAACACTGAAGCTTTCTTT

abundance: NA
j_gene: TRBJ2-4
v_gene: TRBV5-1
d_gene: TRBD1
CDR3aa: CASSLVGQGSNIQYF
CDR3nt: TGCGCCAGCAGCTTGGTTGGACAGGGGTCAAACATTCAGTACTTC

abundance: NA
j_gene: TRBJ2-7
v_gene: TRBV18
d_gene: TRBD1
CDR3aa: CASSPRTGGYEQYF
CDR3nt: TGTGCCAGCTCACCACGGACAGGGGGCTACGAGCAGTACTTC

abundance: once
j_gene: TRBJ1-1
v_gene: TRBV10-3
d_gene: TRBD1
CDR3aa: CAISESNRGLVFDTEAFF
CDR3nt: TGTGCCATCAGTGAGTCGAACAGGGGTCTTGTTTTTGACACTGAAGCTTTCTTT

abundance: NA
j_gene: TRBJ1-2
v_gene: TRBV19
d_gene: NA
CDR3aa: CASSMRQGKVDYGYTF
CDR3nt: TGTGCCAGTAGTATGAGGCAGGGGAAGGTGGACTATGGCTACACCTTC

abundance: NA
j_gene: TRBJ1-6
v_gene: TRBV4-3
d_gene: NA
CDR3aa: CASSHRDRLNSPLHF
CDR3nt: TGCGCCAGCAGCCACAGGGACCGTCTTAATTCACCCCTCCACTTT

abundance: NA
j_gene: TRBJ2-2
v_gene: TRBV6-1
d_gene: TRBD1
CDR3aa: CASSGWTGYTGELFF
CDR3nt: TGTGCCAGCAGTGGTTGGACAGGGTACACCGGGGAGCTGTTTTTT

abundance: NA
j_gene: TRBJ2-1
v_gene: TRBV5-4
d_gene: NA
CDR3aa: CASSLSTLANEQFF
CDR3nt: TGTGCCAGCAGCTTAAGCACATTAGCCAATGAGCAGTTCTTC

abundance: NA
j_gene: TRBJ1-4
v_gene: TRBV5-4
d_gene: TRBD1
CDR3aa: CASSLQGVHEKLFF
CDR3nt: TGTGCCAGCAGCTTACAGGGGGTTCATGAAAAACTGTTTTTT

abundance: NA
j_gene: TRBJ2-1
v_gene: TRBV9
d_gene: TRBD2
CDR3aa: CASSVTSGSYNEQFF
CDR3nt: TGTGCCAGCAGCGTAACTAGCGGCTCCTACAATGAGCAGTTCTTC

abundance: once
j_gene: TRBJ1-5
v_gene: TRBV4-3
d_gene: NA
CDR3aa: CASSRSLGSNQPQHF
CDR3nt: TGCGCCAGCAGCCGGTCCCTCGGTAGCAATCAGCCCCAGCATTTT

abundance: NA
j_gene: TRBJ1-1
v_gene: TRBV7-8
d_gene: NA
CDR3aa: CASSLALTPNTEAFF
CDR3nt: TGTGCCAGCAGCTTAGCGCTAACACCGAACACTGAAGCTTTCTTT

abundance: NA
j_gene: TRBJ1-2
v_gene: TRBV7-5
d_gene: NA
CDR3aa: CVRSLSGTGEPNYGYTF
CDR3nt: TGTGTCAGAAGCTTATCCGGGACAGGGGAACCCAACTATGGCTACACCTTC

abundance: NA
j_gene: TRBJ1-1
v_gene: TRBV4-3
d_gene: TRBD1
CDR3aa: CASSQDRDRGPIGAFF
CDR3nt: TGCGCCAGCAGCCAAGACAGGGACAGGGGCCCTATCGGGGCTTTCTTT

abundance: NA
j_gene: TRBJ2-7
v_gene: TRBV4-3
d_gene: TRBD2
CDR3aa: CASSQEGGLAGGPNYEQYF
CDR3nt: TGCGCCAGCAGCCAAGAGGGAGGACTAGCGGGGGGACCTAACTACGAGCAGTACTTC

abundance: NA
j_gene: TRBJ2-1
v_gene: TRBV6-6
d_gene: TRBD2
CDR3aa: CASSWTSGSHNEQFF
CDR3nt: TGTGCCAGCAGCTGGACTAGCGGGTCACACAATGAGCAGTTCTTC

abundance: NA
j_gene: TRBJ1-2
v_gene: TRBV7-9
d_gene: TRBD1
CDR3aa: CASSLAQGANYGYTF
CDR3nt: TGTGCCAGCAGCCTCGCACAGGGGGCCAACTATGGCTACACCTTC

abundance: NA
j_gene: TRBJ1-5
v_gene: TRBV7-9
d_gene: NA
CDR3aa: CASSLAGGYSDQPQHF
CDR3nt: TGTGCCAGCAGCTTAGCAGGAGGGTATAGCGATCAGCCCCAGCATTTT

abundance: NA
j_gene: TRBJ2-7
v_gene: TRBV6-1
d_gene: NA
CDR3aa: CASSANDGLPYEQYF
CDR3nt: TGTGCCAGCAGTGCTAACGACGGGCTTCCCTACGAGCAGTACTTC

abundance: NA
j_gene: TRBJ1-1
v_gene: TRBV6-6
d_gene: NA
CDR3aa: CASSLRGEAFF
CDR3nt: TGTGCCAGCAGTCTCAGGGGCGAGGCTTTCTTT

abundance: NA
j_gene: TRBJ1-2
v_gene: TRBV30
d_gene: NA
CDR3aa: CAWSVRRAQSYGYTF
CDR3nt: TGTGCCTGGAGTGTGCGAAGGGCCCAGAGCTATGGCTACACCTTC

abundance: once
j_gene: TRBJ2-1
v_gene: TRBV5-6
d_gene: NA
CDR3aa: CASSLGGGRGHEQFF
CDR3nt: TGTGCCAGCAGCTTGGGGGGAGGGAGGGGGCATGAGCAGTTCTTC

abundance: NA
j_gene: TRBJ1-1
v_gene: TRBV7-2
d_gene: TRBD1
CDR3aa: CASSLAGWTGGYTEAFF
CDR3nt: TGTGCCAGCAGCTTAGCGGGGTGGACAGGGGGGTACACTGAAGCTTTCTTT

abundance: NA
j_gene: TRBJ1-1
v_gene: TRBV9
d_gene: TRBD1
CDR3aa: CASSGRQGEVLGTEAFF
CDR3nt: TGTGCCAGCAGCGGGAGACAGGGTGAAGTATTAGGGACTGAAGCTTTCTTT

abundance: NA
j_gene: TRBJ2-7
v_gene: TRBV4-1
d_gene: NA
CDR3aa: CASSQEPLAFPLEQYF
CDR3nt: TGCGCCAGCAGCCAAGAACCCCTAGCCTTCCCCTTGGAGCAGTACTTC

abundance: NA
j_gene: TRBJ2-2
v_gene: TRBV5-5
d_gene: TRBD1
CDR3aa: CASSYGTANTGELFF
CDR3nt: TGTGCCAGCAGTTACGGGACAGCGAACACCGGGGAGCTGTTTTTT